These 16 T cell receptor beta chains were sequenced from one sample in a study of technical replicates of blood from a handful of donors. Generated by immunoSEQ multiplex PCR, the TCRdb table keeps only in-frame clones and is missing some. The sample carries tens of thousands of clones, roughly 92% recorded once. Source material: T cells isolated from PBMCs. The source is a human donor in good health.

The V call is TRBV19, the J call TRBJ2-7; maybe TRBD1 (6 bases). CDR1 LNHDA and CDR2 SQIVND come from the germline V gene (reference sequence). This CDR3 has 15 residues. Trimming took 4 bases from V and 2 from J, leaving 15 bases between them. The CDR3 protein is CASSSAQGSAYEQYF. Here the CDR3 DNA reads TGTGCCAGTAGTAGCGCGCAGGGGTCAGCCTACGAGCAGTACTTC.

This clone showed up just once. This chain uses TRBV7-2 with TRBJ2-3; 8 nucleotides agree with TRBD1. Losses at the gene ends were 5 bases for V and 1 base for J; bases not matched to a gene: 5. Germline CDR1 is SGHTA and CDR2 is FQGNSA. The CDR3 is 15 residues long. The CDR3 region has the DNA TGTGCCAGCAGCAAGGACAGGGCGGGCACAGATACGCAGTATTTT. Protein sequence: CASSKDRAGTDTQYF.

This clone was recorded only once. Here the CDR3 DNA reads TGTGCCAGCAGCTTGGAACAGCCAGGGGATACGCAGTATTTT. Its translation: CASSLEQPGDTQYF. The genes are TRBV5-4 and TRBJ2-3; D possibly corresponds to TRBD1 (5 bases). The CDR3 spans 14 residues. Germline V gene data show CDR1 as SGHNT and CDR2 as YYREEE (reference sequence). V was clipped by 0 bases and J by 6 bases, with 11 bases between them. Together with reference TRBV5-4 and TRBJ2-3, the CDR3 gives the full variable domain: ETGVTQSPTHLIKTRGQQVTLRCSSQSGHNTVSWYQQALGQGPQFIFQYYREEENGRGNFPPRFSGLQFPNYSSELNVNALELDDSALYLCASSLEQPGDTQYFGPGTRLTVL.

The chain carries TRBV5-6 and TRBJ1-1; 9 bases are shared with TRBD1. J lost 1 base, V lost 5 bases, and 6 bases had no gene match. Germline lookup yields CDR1 SGHDT and CDR2 YYEEEE. This CDR3 contains 15 residues. CDR3 DNA: TGTGCCAGCAGTCCTACAGGGGGCGCGAACACTGAAGCTTTCTTT. Encoded protein: CASSPTGGANTEAFF. The whole variable domain, remainder taken from reference TRBV5-6 and TRBJ1-1, is DAGVTQSPTHLIKTRGQQVTLRCSPKSGHDTVSWYQQALGQGPQFIFQYYEEEERQRGNFPDRFSGHQFPNYSSELNVNALLLGDSALYLCASSPTGGANTEAFFGQGTRLTVV.

The chain couples TRBV18 to TRBJ1-2; perhaps TRBD1 as D (6 bases). The ends were cut back, 3 bases at V and 8 bases at J, with 13 bases in the middle. The CDR3 spans 13 residues. Germline V gene lookup returns CDR1 KGHSH and CDR2 LQKENI. CDR3 sequence (DNA): TGTGCCAGCTCACCCTCACAGGGAACGGGCTACACCTTC. As protein: CASSPSQGTGYTF.

CDR3 DNA sequence: TGTGCCAGCAGCCAAGTCCGGGACAACATGAACACTGAAGCTTTCTTT. Amino acids: CASSQVRDNMNTEAFF. The V and J genes are TRBV14 and TRBJ1-1; the D gene is possibly TRBD1 (6 bases). V dropped 1 base and J dropped 0 bases, with 12 bases sitting between them. This CDR3 region has 16 residues. Per germline, CDR1 SGHDN and CDR2 FVKESK.

For the CDR3, the DNA is TGTGCCAGCAGCTTTAGCGACAGGCGGACCCAGTACTTC. Protein sequence: CASSFSDRRTQYF. This chain uses TRBV13 with TRBJ2-5; TRBD1 might be the D (6 bases). The V end was cut by 3 bases, the J end by 7 bases, with 12 bases between. Germline CDR1 PRHDT, CDR2 FYEKMQ (reference sequence). This CDR3 has 13 residues.

This clone has just a few counts. This chain links TRBV7-8 with TRBJ1-2; D gene ambiguous. CDR1 is SGHVS, CDR2 FQNEAQ, per germline. The V end lost 8 bases, the J end lost 4 bases, and 14 bases lay between the germline ends. This CDR3 region has 13 residues. The CDR3 DNA follows: TGTGCCAGCTACGATACAGAAGTCTATGGCTACACCTTC. Protein sequence: CASYDTEVYGYTF.

The chain recombines TRBV9 with TRBJ2-2, with D perhaps matching TRBD1 (5 bases). Germline V lookup: CDR1 SGDLS, CDR2 YYNGEE. The length of the CDR3 is 17 residues. V lost 3 bases, J lost 6 bases, and 21 bases lay in between. As DNA, the CDR3 is TGTGCCAGCAGCGGATACAGACAGCGTAACTCCGCCGGGGAGCTGTTTTTT. It translates to CASSGYRQRNSAGELFF.

This clone was seen only once. V is TRBV9 and J is TRBJ2-2; D unclear. V was trimmed by 1 base and J by 3 bases, leaving 7 bases between them. There are 14 residues in the CDR3. Germline CDR1 SGDLS, CDR2 YYNGEE. The CDR3 DNA reads TGTGCCAGCAGCGTACGGGTCTACACCGGGGAGCTGTTTTTT. It is translated as CASSVRVYTGELFF.

The chain employs TRBV6-5 and TRBJ2-1; TRBD1 aligns across 8 bases. The V gene end was trimmed by 10 bases and the J gene end by 7 bases; junction bases not matched to a gene: 6. The CDR3 is 12 amino acids. Looked up from germline, CDR1 is MNHEY and CDR2 is SVGAGI. The chain's CDR3 is CATGQGLNEQFF. The CDR3 coding sequence is TGTGCCACCGGACAGGGCCTAAATGAGCAGTTCTTC.

Here the CDR3 reads CASSVGTGEHSNQPQHF. CDR3 DNA: TGTGCCAGCAGCGTTGGGACAGGAGAGCATAGCAATCAGCCCCAGCATTTT. This sequence joins TRBV9 and TRBJ1-5, with 8 bases matching TRBD1. From germline, CDR1 is SGDLS and CDR2 YYNGEE. Trimming cost V 2 bases and J 0 bases; bases outside gene matches: 7. This CDR3 has 17 residues.

The gene calls are TRBV5-6 and TRBJ2-7; perhaps TRBD2 as D (6 bases). The CDR3 runs to 13 residues. Deletions cut 0 bases from V and 5 bases from J, with 9 bases between. The germline CDR1 and CDR2 sequences are SGHDT and YYEEEE. The CDR3 DNA sequence: TGTGCCAGCAGCTTGGCGGGAGTACACGAGCAGTACTTC. Encoded protein: CASSLAGVHEQYF.

V gene TRBV10-3 combines with J gene TRBJ2-1, with 11 bases aligning to TRBD2. CDR3 size: 16 residues. Germline trimming cut 6 bases from V and 7 bases from J; bases unmatched to any gene: 11. CDR1 is ENHRY, CDR2 SYGVKD, per germline. CDR3 sequence (DNA): TGTGCCATCAGAGGAACTAGCGGGAGTTTTGTGAATGAGCAGTTCTTC. As protein: CAIRGTSGSFVNEQFF.

About this clone itself: Sequence at one end of the junction differs from germline and may be a read error. This chain connects TRBV5-1 to TRBJ2-3, with 7 bases that match TRBD2. This CDR3 has 14 amino acids. Germline V lookup: CDR1 SGHRS, CDR2 YFSETQ. The CDR3 sequence: CASNLGGGTDTQYF. In nucleotides, the CDR3 is TGCGCCAGCAACTTGGGGGGGGGTACAGATACGCAGTATTTT.

The chain couples TRBV6-5 to TRBJ2-7; 11 nucleotides match TRBD1. The CDR3 runs to 14 residues. V lost 5 bases and J lost 2; bases outside the gene matches: 2. Germline CDR1 reads MNHEY; CDR2 reads SVGAGI. Here the CDR3 reads CASSKGQGAYEQYF. The CDR3 DNA sequence: TGTGCCAGCAGTAAGGGACAGGGGGCCTACGAGCAGTACTTC.